Only a few counts were recorded for the clone carrying this T cell receptor beta chain. Its antigen remains unidentified. These data come from a study of blood T cells in healthy people across ages. Study conclusions and caveats: The recorded TCR beta diversity per million T cells decreased in a roughly linear manner with age.

Individuals who donated were healthy Caucasians from Russia aged 6 to 90. This CDR3 is 13 amino acids long. V lost 5 bases, J lost 2 bases, and 9 bases lay in between. Germline CDR1 SGHTA, CDR2 FQGTGA. Primers used in a second PCR of roughly 7 to 12 cycles were a sample-barcoded 5' primer and a J-beta primer mix. TCRdb independently ran MiXCR on the 5' RACE reads; one entry per CDR3 protein. The data show approximately 800,000 distinct CDR3 sequences, about 55% seen once. This rearrangement joins TRBV7-3 to TRBJ2-5; D call uncertain. Sequenced sample: blood. This sequence originates from an elderly man in good health. CDR3 residues: CASSQSQQETQYF. The CDR3 DNA follows: TGTGCCAGCAGCCAGAGCCAACAAGAGACCCAGTACTTC.